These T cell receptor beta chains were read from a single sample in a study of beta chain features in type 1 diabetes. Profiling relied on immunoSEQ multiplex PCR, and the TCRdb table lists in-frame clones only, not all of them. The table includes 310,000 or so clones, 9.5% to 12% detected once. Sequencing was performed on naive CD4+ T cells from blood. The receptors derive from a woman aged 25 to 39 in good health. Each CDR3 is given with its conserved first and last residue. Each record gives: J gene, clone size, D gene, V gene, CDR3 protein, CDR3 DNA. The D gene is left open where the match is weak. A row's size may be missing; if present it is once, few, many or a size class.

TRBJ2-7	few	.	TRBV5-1	CARLRGTNITYEQYF	TGCGCCAGGCTTCGGGGGACCAACATCACCTACGAGCAGTACTTC
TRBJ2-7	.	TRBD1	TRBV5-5	CASSLGTGYNEQYF	TGTGCCAGCAGCTTGGGGACAGGGTATAACGAGCAGTACTTC
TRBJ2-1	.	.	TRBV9	CASSAGTQYNEQFF	TGTGCCAGCAGCGCAGGGACACAATACAATGAGCAGTTCTTC
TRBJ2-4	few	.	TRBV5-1	CASSLLGASKNIQYF	TGCGCCAGCAGCCTCCTGGGAGCGAGCAAAAACATTCAGTACTTC
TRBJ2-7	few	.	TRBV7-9	CASSADISYEQYF	TGTGCCAGCAGCGCGGACATCTCCTACGAGCAGTACTTC
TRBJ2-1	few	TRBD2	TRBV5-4	CASSPGLAGVVGNEQFF	TGTGCCAGCAGCCCGGGACTAGCGGGAGTTGTGGGCAATGAGCAGTTCTTC
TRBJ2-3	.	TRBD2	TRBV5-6	CASSLGTSGRDTQYF	TGTGCCAGCAGCCTCGGGACTAGCGGGAGGGATACGCAGTATTTT
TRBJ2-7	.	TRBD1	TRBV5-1	CASSDGTGISYEQYF	TGCGCCAGCAGCGACGGGACAGGGATTTCGTACGAGCAGTACTTC
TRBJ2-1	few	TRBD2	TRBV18	CASSGSSGSSYNEQFF	TGTGCCAGCTCAGGTTCTAGCGGGTCGTCCTACAATGAGCAGTTCTTC
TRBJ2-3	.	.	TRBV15	CATSRLNSDTQYF	TGTGCCACCAGCAGACTTAATTCAGATACGCAGTATTTT
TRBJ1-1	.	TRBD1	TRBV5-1	CASSLSRQGFSEAFF	TGCGCCAGCAGCTTATCTAGACAGGGTTTCTCTGAAGCTTTCTTT
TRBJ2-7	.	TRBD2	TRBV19	CASTRGTSGSYEQYF	TGTGCCAGTACCCGGGGGACTAGCGGCTCCTACGAGCAGTACTTC
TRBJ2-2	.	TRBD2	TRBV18	CASSERTSPNTGELFF	TGTGCCAGCTCAGAAAGGACTAGCCCGAACACCGGGGAGCTGTTTTTT
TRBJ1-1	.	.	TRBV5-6	CASSLGPEAFF	TGTGCCAGCAGCTTGGGTCCCGAGGCTTTCTTT
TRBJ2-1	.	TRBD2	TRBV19	CASSINPLAGALYSYNEQFF	TGTGCCAGTAGTATTAACCCACTAGCGGGAGCCCTTTATTCGTACAATGAGCAGTTCTTC
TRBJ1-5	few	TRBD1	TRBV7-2	CASSFAGTGNNQPQHF	TGTGCCAGCAGCTTTGCCGGGACAGGGAACAATCAGCCCCAGCATTTT
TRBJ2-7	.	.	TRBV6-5	CASSYSVGGSYEQYF	TGTGCCAGCAGTTACTCGGTCGGGGGCTCCTACGAGCAGTACTTC
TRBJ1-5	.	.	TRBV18	CASSTGSGQPQHF	TGTGCCAGCTCCACCGGGAGTGGTCAGCCCCAGCATTTT
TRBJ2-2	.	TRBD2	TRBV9	CASSGGLVPGELFF	TGTGCCAGCAGCGGTGGACTAGTCCCCGGGGAGCTGTTTTTT
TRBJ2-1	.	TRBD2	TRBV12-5	CASGLPPGRARFNEQFF	TGTGCTAGTGGTTTGCCCCCCGGGAGGGCCAGGTTCAATGAGCAGTTCTTC
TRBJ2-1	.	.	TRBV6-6	CASTEGVNNEQFF	TGTGCCAGCACGGAGGGAGTAAACAATGAGCAGTTCTTC
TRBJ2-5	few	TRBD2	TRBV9	CATIPQSFETLAGGQETQYF	TGTGCCACCATCCCGCAGAGTTTCGAGACACTAGCGGGAGGACAAGAGACCCAGTACTTC
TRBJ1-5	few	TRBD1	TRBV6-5	CASSKDRDSRQPQHF	TGTGCCAGCAGTAAGGATCGGGACAGCCGACAGCCCCAGCATTTT
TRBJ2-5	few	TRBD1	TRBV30	CAWGQAETQYF	TGTGCCTGGGGACAGGCGGAGACCCAGTACTTC
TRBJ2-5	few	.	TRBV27	CASSSQVSAAQTQYF	TGTGCCAGCAGTTCCCAGGTTTCAGCGGCTCAGACCCAGTACTTC
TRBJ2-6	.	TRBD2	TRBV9	CASSALRGVSSGANVLTF	TGTGCCAGCAGCGCCCTGCGGGGGGTAAGCTCTGGGGCCAACGTCCTGACTTTC
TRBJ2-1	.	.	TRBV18	CASSPTEGHHEQFF	TGTGCCAGCTCACCTACGGAGGGCCACCATGAGCAGTTCTTC
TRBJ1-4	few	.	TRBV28	CATTGLTNEKLFF	TGTGCCACCACAGGGTTGACTAATGAAAAACTGTTTTTT
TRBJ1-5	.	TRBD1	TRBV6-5	CASSSDRGRQPQHF	TGTGCCAGCAGTTCCGACAGGGGACGTCAGCCCCAGCATTTT
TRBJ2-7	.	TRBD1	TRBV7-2	CASSLGGRGLYEQYF	TGTGCCAGCAGCTTAGGGGGCAGGGGGCTTTACGAGCAGTACTTC
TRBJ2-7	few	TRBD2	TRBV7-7	CASSAGGEQYF	TGTGCTAGCAGCGCCGGGGGGGAGCAGTACTTC
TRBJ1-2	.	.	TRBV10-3	CAISGLQGGHGYTF	TGTGCCATCAGTGGGTTACAGGGCGGGCATGGCTACACCTTC
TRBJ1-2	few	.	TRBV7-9	CASSSQGLDGYTF	TGTGCCAGCAGCTCGCAGGGTCTAGATGGCTACACCTTC
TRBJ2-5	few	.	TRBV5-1	CASSPELYQETQYF	TGCGCCAGCAGCCCGGAGCTGTACCAAGAGACCCAGTACTTC
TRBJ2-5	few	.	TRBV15	CATSRDREETQYF	TGTGCCACCAGCAGAGATCGTGAAGAGACCCAGTACTTC
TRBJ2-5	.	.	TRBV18	CASSPRRGQETQYF	TGTGCCAGCTCGCCCCGGCGGGGCCAAGAGACCCAGTACTTC
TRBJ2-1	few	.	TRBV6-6	CASRESSNEQFF	TGTGCCAGCAGAGAGAGTAGCAATGAGCAGTTCTTC
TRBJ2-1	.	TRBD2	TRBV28	CASSPGTRRTSGHSYNEQFF	TGTGCCAGCAGTCCCGGGACGAGACGGACTAGCGGCCACTCCTACAATGAGCAGTTCTTC
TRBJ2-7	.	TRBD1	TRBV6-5	CASRSRQGSYEQYF	TGTGCCAGCAGGTCTAGACAGGGATCCTACGAGCAGTACTTC
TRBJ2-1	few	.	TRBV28	CASIGGLILFGEQFF	TGTGCCAGCATAGGTGGGCTCATCCTTTTCGGTGAGCAGTTCTTC
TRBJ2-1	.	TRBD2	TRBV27	CASSSGLAGTGQFF	TGTGCCAGCAGTTCTGGACTAGCGGGGACCGGGCAGTTCTTC
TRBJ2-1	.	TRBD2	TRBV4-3	CASSQGREGHNEQFF	TGCGCCAGCAGCCAAGGGCGGGAGGGCCACAATGAGCAGTTCTTC
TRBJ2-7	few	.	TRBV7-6	CASSVGLDLSYEQYF	TGTGCCAGCAGCGTAGGACTTGACCTCTCCTACGAGCAGTACTTC
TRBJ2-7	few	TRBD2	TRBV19	CASSRTSGSTYEQYF	TGTGCCAGTAGTAGAACTAGCGGGAGCACGTACGAGCAGTACTTC
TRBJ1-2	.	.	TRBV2	CASSVSGNYGYTF	TGTGCCAGCAGTGTGTCGGGGAACTATGGCTACACCTTC
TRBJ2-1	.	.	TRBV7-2	CASSDPRRTREQFF	TGTGCCAGCAGCGACCCCCGTCGGACTCGGGAGCAGTTCTTC
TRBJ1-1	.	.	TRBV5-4	CASSLGPTAGNTEAFF	TGTGCCAGCAGCTTGGGGCCCACGGCGGGGAACACTGAAGCTTTCTTT